This passage covers 4 T cell receptor beta chains from one sample sequenced in a study of blood T cell repertoires in COVID-19. The repertoire was sequenced with immunoSEQ multiplex PCR; TCRdb's copy has only in-frame clones and lacks some. The table lists a few hundred thousand clones, about 91% of them singletons. Material: peripheral blood. Receptor source: a woman aged 40 to 49 who had recovered from COVID-19.

This chain connects TRBV2 to TRBJ1-5; TRBD1 is a possible D gene (5 bases). Germline V gene sequence: CDR1 SNHLY, CDR2 FYNNEI. Trimming shortened V by 4 bases and J by 6 bases, and 13 bases separated the two germline ends. The CDR3 spans 14 residues. The CDR3 DNA reads as TGTGCCAGCAGTGGCCTGGACAAAAGTCAGCCCCAGCATTTT. Translation gives CASSGLDKSQPQHF.

The rearrangement joins TRBV24-1 to TRBJ1-5, with 10 nucleotides matching TRBD1. With 3 bases clipped from V and 5 bases from J, the junction kept 3 bases outside the gene matches. The CDR3 covers 15 residues. The germline CDR1 and CDR2 sequences are KGHDR and SFDVKD. Here the CDR3 reads CATSDAGTGDQPQHF. CDR3 in DNA: TGTGCCACCAGTGATGCCGGGACAGGGGATCAGCCCCAGCATTTT.

The V and J genes are TRBV7-2 and TRBJ2-6; 9 nucleotides match TRBD1. V dropped 5 bases and J dropped 0; count of bases not matched to a gene: 5. Germline CDR1 and CDR2: SGHTA and FQGNSA. This CDR3 is built from 17 residues. This chain's CDR3 is CASSLQGAASGANVLTF. The CDR3 DNA is TGTGCCAGCAGCCTACAGGGGGCGGCCTCTGGGGCCAACGTCCTGACTTTC.

The chain is built from TRBV6-2 or TRBV6-3 and TRBJ2-7; 11 bases fit TRBD2. Losses at the gene ends were 2 bases for V and 2 bases for J; bases not matched to a gene: 8. The CDR3 covers 17 residues. CDR1 is MNHEY, CDR2 SVGEGT, per germline. In DNA, the CDR3 is TGTGCCAGCAGTTACCCGTCTAGCGGGAGGACCACCTACGAGCAGTACGTC. Its translation: CASSYPSSGRTTYEQYV.